Presented here are 22 T cell receptor beta chains from one specimen sequenced in a study of T cells in Graves' hyperthyroidism and ophthalmopathy. The investigators amplified TCR beta CDR3 regions from RNA transcripts. With the HTBI primer set, the TCR CDR3 went through a first round of RT-PCR. TCRdb analysed the multiplex PCR reads with MiXCR anew, one entry per CDR3 protein. The profile shows under 400,000 distinct CDR3 sequences, roughly 14% of them singletons. The sequenced sample was blood. The receptors shown here come from a woman aged 18 to 35 with Graves' hyperthyroidism that later progressed to Graves' ophthalmopathy.

The genes are TRBV7-6 and TRBJ2-3, with D unclear. V dropped 5 bases and J dropped 6 bases, with 12 bases sitting between them. The CDR3 runs 13 residues. Germline CDR1 reads SGHVS; CDR2 reads FNYEAQ. The CDR3 DNA reads TGTGCCAGCAGCCTACGAGACGCTGATACGCAGTATTTT. This gives the protein CASSLRDADTQYF.

This clonotype has a count of ten or more. V and J are TRBV20-1 and TRBJ2-3, with 13 bases fitting TRBD2. CDR3 length: 15 residues. J lost 2 bases, V lost 5 bases, and 4 bases had no gene match. CDR1 is DFQATT and CDR2 is SNEGSKA in the germline V gene (reference sequence). In nucleotides, the CDR3 is TGCAGTGCTCTGGGGACTAGCGGGAACACAGATACGCAGTATTTT. This gives the protein CSALGTSGNTDTQYF.

This clonotype was counted many times. The chain carries TRBV6-1 and TRBJ1-4, with TRBD1 identical over 7 bases. The CDR3 totals 14 residues. CDR1 and CDR2 (germline): MNHNS, SASEGT. The junction had 1 base not matched to a gene; V was cut back by 2 bases and J by 4 bases. The CDR3 sequence: CASSERDSNEKLFF. The DNA for the CDR3 is TGTGCCAGCAGTGAAAGGGACAGTAATGAAAAACTGTTTTTT.

This clonotype was seen repeatedly, ten times or more. CDR3 sequence (DNA): TGTGCCAGCAGTTCAGGACCCCAATCAGATACGCAGTATTTT. Protein product: CASSSGPQSDTQYF. The chain has TRBV28 and TRBJ2-3; D uncertain. This CDR3 is 14 amino acids long. The germline CDR1 and CDR2 sequences are MDHEN and SYDVKM. The ends were cut back, 4 bases at V and 4 bases at J, with 12 bases in the middle.

The chain uses TRBV4-1 and TRBJ2-3, with a weak D call TRBD2 (5 bases). This CDR3 spans 15 amino acids. Germline CDR1 MGHRA, CDR2 YSYEKL. Trimming took 4 bases from V and 3 from J, leaving 14 bases between them. The CDR3 is CASSRAGEWTDTQYF. CDR3 nucleotide sequence: TGCGCCAGCAGCCGAGCCGGGGAATGGACAGATACGCAGTATTTT.

This clonotype was counted ten times or more. This chain links TRBV30 with TRBJ2-5; D remains ambiguous. Trimming took off 0 bases at V and 2 bases at J, with 13 bases between the two ends. CDR1 is GTSNPN, CDR2 SVGIG, per germline (reference sequence). CDR3 size: 15 residues. The CDR3 loop reads CAWSVQTYTQETQYF. The CDR3 nucleotides read TGTGCCTGGAGTGTACAGACATATACACAAGAGACCCAGTACTTC. The full variable domain, completed using reference TRBV30 and TRBJ2-5, is SQTIHQWPATLVQPVGSPLSLECTVEGTSNPNLYWYRQAAGRGLQLLFYSVGIGQISSEVPQNLSASRPQDRQFILSSKKLLLSDSGFYLCAWSVQTYTQETQYFGPGTRLLVL.

This clonotype was seen a handful of times. A much more abundant neighbour one base away suggests this may be a read error. J is TRBJ2-1 and V is TRBV11-2; 10 bases map to TRBD2. Germline assignment: CDR1 SGHAT and CDR2 FQNNGV. The CDR3 is made up of 14 amino acids. This CDR3 reads CASTIAGGRNEHFF. The CDR3 DNA reads TGTGCCAGCACAATAGCGGGGGGAAGGAATGAGCACTTCTTC. The full variable domain, in which reference TRBV11-2 and TRBJ2-1 provide the parts outside the CDR3, is EAGVAQSPRYKIIEKRQSVAFWCNPISGHATLYWYQQILGQGPKLLIQFQNNGVVDDSQLPKDRFSAERLKGVDSTLKIQPAKLEDSAVYLCASTIAGGRNEHFFGPGTRLTVL.

V and J are TRBV3-1 and TRBJ2-7, with TRBD2 identical over 9 bases. The CDR3 length is 16 residues. Looked up from germline, CDR1 is LGHDT and CDR2 is YNNKEL (reference sequence). V trimming: 4 bases; J trimming: 0 bases; junction bases outside the gene matches: 7. CDR3 loop: CASSRGGRVSSYEQYF. The CDR3 DNA sequence: TGTGCCAGCAGCCGCGGCGGGAGGGTCAGCTCCTACGAGCAGTACTTC.

This clonotype was counted at least ten times. CDR3 sequence: CASSLSGRAVGELFF. The CDR3, as DNA: TGTGCCAGCAGCTTGAGCGGGAGGGCCGTCGGGGAGCTGTTTTTT. This chain links TRBV7-2 with TRBJ2-2, with TRBD2 matching over 10 bases. V lost 3 bases, J lost 7 bases, and 5 bases stayed unmatched. The CDR3 extends over 15 amino acids. The germline gives CDR1 SGHTA, CDR2 FQGNSA.

This clonotype was counted at least ten times. The chain employs TRBV6-1 and TRBJ2-7, with TRBD2 matching 9 bases. This CDR3 comprises 17 residues. J gave up 7 bases and V 5 bases, and 18 bases lay outside the gene matches. Germline CDR1 and CDR2: MNHNS and SASEGT. CDR3 amino acids: CASSYSRGAGGPREQYF. The CDR3 nucleotides are TGTGCCAGCAGTTATTCCCGGGGTGCGGGAGGGCCGCGAGAGCAGTACTTC.

This clonotype was recorded a few times. This chain joins TRBV3-1 and TRBJ2-4; 7 bases line up with TRBD2. V lost 4 bases, J lost 8 bases, and 8 bases stayed unmatched. Germline V gene sequence: CDR1 LGHDT, CDR2 YNNKEL (reference sequence). The CDR3 runs to 14 residues. The CDR3 sequence is CASSPGLGRDIQYF. CDR3 bases: TGTGCCAGCAGCCCCGGACTAGGGAGGGACATTCAGTACTTC.

This clonotype was recorded many times. This chain uses TRBV6-2 or TRBV6-3 with TRBJ2-7; 8 positions agree with TRBD2. V shed 2 bases, J shed 2 bases, and the junction held 5 bases outside the gene matches. Germline lookup yields CDR1 MNHEY and CDR2 SVGEGT. This CDR3 comprises 15 residues. DNA of the CDR3: TGTGCCAGCAGTTACGCGGGAGGATACACCTACGAGCAGTACTTC. Protein: CASSYAGGYTYEQYF.

This clonotype has ten or more counts. The rearrangement links TRBV28 to TRBJ1-2, with D hard to call. Germline-derived CDR1 and CDR2 are MDHEN and SYDVKM. This CDR3 is 12 amino acids long. Between the trimmed V and J ends, which lost 6 bases and 8 bases, there was a span of 13 bases. The CDR3 reads CASSPATGGYTF. Here the CDR3 DNA reads TGTGCCAGCAGCCCCGCTACGGGGGGCTACACCTTC.

The chain uses TRBV5-1 and TRBJ2-1, with no clear D. V lost 1 base to trimming and J lost 6 bases, with 8 bases between them. CDR1 SGHRS and CDR2 YFSETQ come from the germline V gene. There are 13 residues in the CDR3. This CDR3 reads CASSLSVRNEQFF. The DNA of the CDR3 is TGCGCCAGCAGCTTGTCTGTTCGCAATGAGCAGTTCTTC.

This clonotype was counted at least ten times. V and J are TRBV7-2 and TRBJ2-7; 8 bases agree with TRBD1. Germline V lookup: CDR1 SGHTA, CDR2 FQGNSA. The CDR3 is 13 residues long. The trim removed 5 bases at V and 7 bases at J, leaving 7 bases unmatched. CDR3 in DNA: TGTGCCAGCAGCGACCAGGGGGCGCTTGAGCAGTACTTC. It yields the protein CASSDQGALEQYF.

The chain uses TRBV19 and TRBJ2-5, with TRBD1 identical over 7 bases. This CDR3 has 15 amino acids. Germline V CDR1 and CDR2: LNHDA, SQIVND (reference sequence). The V and J ends lost 5 bases and 5 bases, in that order; junction bases with no gene match: 11. Here the CDR3 reads CASSVPGQQGETQYF. CDR3 bases: TGTGCCAGTAGTGTCCCGGGACAGCAGGGGGAGACCCAGTACTTC.

With regard to this clonotype: One end of the junction does not line up with germline, which may come from a read error. The rearrangement uses TRBV12-3 or TRBV12-4 and TRBJ2-1; D is tentatively TRBD1 or TRBD2 (5 bases each). The CDR3 is 15 residues long. The CDR3 loop is CASSFEGRAYNEQLF. The CDR3 DNA reads as TGTGCCAGCAGTTTTGAGGGCAGGGCCTACAATGAGCAGCTCTTC.

This chain uses TRBV5-6 with TRBJ1-5; D not certain. The germline CDR1 and CDR2 sequences are SGHDT and YYEEEE. This CDR3 is 13 amino acids long. V was cut by 0 bases and J by 6 bases, with 7 bases left in between. This CDR3 is CASSLAGLQPQHF. The CDR3 DNA sequence: TGTGCCAGCAGCTTGGCCGGGCTTCAGCCCCAGCATTTT.

This clonotype was found many times. This chain uses TRBV5-4 with TRBJ2-3; no firm D call. CDR1 SGHNT and CDR2 YYREEE come from the germline V gene (reference sequence). V gave up 4 bases and J gave up 0 bases, with 12 bases separating them. The CDR3 runs 15 residues. The chain's CDR3 is CASSTTATSTDTQYF. CDR3 in DNA: TGTGCCAGCAGCACAACAGCAACTAGCACAGATACGCAGTATTTT.

Worth noting for this clonotype: Since a much larger clone is just one base distant, this may be a read error. CDR3 sequence: CASSLGGQGGTEAFF. The CDR3 DNA follows: TGTGCCAGCAGCTTAGGGGGACAGGGAGGGACTGAAGCTTTCTTT. This chain uses TRBV13 with TRBJ1-1; 9 bases fit TRBD1. CDR1 and CDR2 (germline): PRHDT, FYEKMQ (reference sequence). CDR3 size: 15 residues. The trim removed 0 bases at V and 5 bases at J, leaving 4 bases unmatched.

There are many counts of this clonotype. The chain links TRBV20-1 to TRBJ2-1; 11 bases match TRBD2. Germline CDR1 reads DFQATT; CDR2 reads SNEGSKA (reference sequence). With 5 bases clipped from V and 6 bases from J, the junction kept 9 bases outside the gene matches. This CDR3 contains 15 residues. Written as DNA, the CDR3 is TGCAGTGCTCCTTTAGCGGGAGGGCCACTCAATGAGCAGTTCTTC. Protein: CSAPLAGGPLNEQFF.

This clonotype was counted many times. This chain connects TRBV28 to TRBJ2-7; unclear D gene. Trimming left V 3 bases short and J 6 bases short, with 18 bases between. This CDR3 has 15 amino acids. Germline lookup yields CDR1 MDHEN and CDR2 SYDVKM. This chain's CDR3 is CASSFTRVLSAEQYF. The CDR3 region has the DNA TGTGCCAGCAGTTTCACTCGGGTCCTATCCGCCGAGCAGTACTTC.